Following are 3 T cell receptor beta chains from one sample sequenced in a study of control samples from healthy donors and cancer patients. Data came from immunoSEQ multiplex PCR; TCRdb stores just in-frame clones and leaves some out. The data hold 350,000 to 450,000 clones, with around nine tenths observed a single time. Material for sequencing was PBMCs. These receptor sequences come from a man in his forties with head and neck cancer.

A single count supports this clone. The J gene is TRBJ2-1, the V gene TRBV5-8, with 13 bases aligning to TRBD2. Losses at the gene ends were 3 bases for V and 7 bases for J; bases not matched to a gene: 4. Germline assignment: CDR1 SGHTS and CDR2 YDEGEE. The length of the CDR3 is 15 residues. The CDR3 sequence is CASSWRTSGRNEQFF. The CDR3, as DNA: TGTGCCAGCAGCTGGCGGACTAGCGGGAGAAATGAGCAGTTCTTC.

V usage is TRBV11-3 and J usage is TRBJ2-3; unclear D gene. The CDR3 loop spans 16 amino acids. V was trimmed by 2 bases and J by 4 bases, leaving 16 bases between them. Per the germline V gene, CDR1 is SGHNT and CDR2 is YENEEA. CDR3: CASSLSLGKGADTQYF. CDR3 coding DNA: TGTGCCAGCAGCTTAAGTCTTGGAAAGGGCGCAGATACGCAGTATTTT.

CDR3 region: CASSNPTLLYEQYF. CDR3 DNA: TGTGCCAGCAGCAACCCTACACTGCTCTACGAGCAGTACTTC. The chain employs TRBV7-9 and TRBJ2-7; D ambiguous. V lost 5 bases and J 3 bases, leaving 14 bases between the germline ends. CDR1 and CDR2 from the germline V gene are SEHNR and FQNEAQ (reference sequence). The CDR3 has 14 amino acids.